Listed here are 14 T cell receptor beta chains from one sample, sequenced in a study of blood T cell repertoires in COVID-19. The data were produced by immunoSEQ multiplex PCR, yet TCRdb's version contains in-frame clones alone and is incomplete. The sample has about 140,000 clones; 70% to 90% are singletons. Sequencing was performed on peripheral blood. These receptor sequences come from a woman of 80 years or more with acute or convalescent COVID-19.

To note about this clone: This same CDR3 is encoded by further DNA sequences in the sample. The chain combines TRBV18 with TRBJ1-1; the D gene is possibly TRBD1 (5 bases). The CDR3 has 13 residues. The germline V gene encodes CDR1 KGHSH and CDR2 LQKENI. V gave up 6 bases and J gave up 0 bases, with 8 bases separating them. CDR3 nucleotide sequence: TGTGCCAGCTCCGGGGGGATGAACACTGAAGCTTTCTTT. It specifies CASSGGMNTEAFF.

This clone occurred a few times. The chain carries TRBV10-3 and TRBJ1-2, with a tentative D call TRBD1 (5 bases). Germline V gene data show CDR1 as ENHRY and CDR2 as SYGVKD. The V end was cut by 0 bases, the J end by 0 bases, with 8 bases between. The CDR3 covers 15 residues. CDR3 sequence reads: CAISESGQANYGYTF. CDR3 DNA sequence: TGTGCCATCAGTGAGTCCGGACAAGCTAACTATGGCTACACCTTC.

The CDR3 DNA follows: TGTGCCAGCACCCTAAGGGAGGGAGCGGCTTTCTTT. This gives the protein CASTLREGAAFF. This chain joins TRBV2 and TRBJ1-1; no definite D call. CDR1 is SNHLY, CDR2 FYNNEI, per germline. Trimming took off 7 bases at V and 11 bases at J, with 17 bases between the two ends. This CDR3 contains 12 residues.

The chain has TRBV6-5 and TRBJ2-2; 8 bases map to TRBD2. Germline lookup yields CDR1 MNHEY and CDR2 SVGAGI. There are 14 residues in the CDR3. Unmatched junction bases numbered 8, after V lost 9 bases and J lost 5 bases. The CDR3 DNA sequence: TGTGCCAGTACTGCGGGGGGCGGTACCGGGGAGCTGTTTTTT. It is translated as CASTAGGGTGELFF.

This clone was counted a few times. J is TRBJ2-2 and V is TRBV6-6; 7 bases align to TRBD2. V was pared by 4 bases and J by 5 bases, with 4 bases of the junction left unmatched. The length of the CDR3 is 14 residues. Per germline, CDR1 MNHNY and CDR2 SVGAGI (reference sequence). The CDR3 reads CASSSGTTTGELFF. In DNA form, the CDR3 reads TGTGCCAGCAGTTCCGGGACTACGACCGGGGAGCTGTTTTTT.

This chain joins TRBV6-6 and TRBJ2-1; 7 bases fit TRBD2. Germline trimming cut 8 bases from V and 0 bases from J; bases unmatched to any gene: 7. Germline CDR1 and CDR2: MNHNY and SVGAGI (reference sequence). This CDR3 spans 15 amino acids. Here the CDR3 DNA reads TGTGCCAGCGACGGCGGGGAGGGCTCCTACAATGAGCAGTTCTTC. Its protein product is CASDGGEGSYNEQFF.

The gene calls are TRBV11-2 and TRBJ1-1, with a possible D match to TRBD1 (5 bases). This CDR3 is 14 amino acids long. V dropped 1 base and J dropped 3 bases, with 9 bases sitting between them. Germline lookup yields CDR1 SGHAT and CDR2 FQNNGV. The DNA for the CDR3 is TGTGCCAGCAGCTTAGCGGGGGAGGACACTGAAGCTTTCTTT. Protein: CASSLAGEDTEAFF.

This chain connects TRBV29-1 to TRBJ1-2; D remains ambiguous. V was clipped by 3 bases and J by 2 bases, with 10 bases between them. CDR3 length equals 13 residues. Germline CDR1 is SQVTM and CDR2 is ANQGSEA. Here the CDR3 reads CSVEVWQNYGYTF. The CDR3 nucleotides are TGCAGCGTTGAGGTGTGGCAGAACTATGGCTACACCTTC.

Here the CDR3 DNA reads TGTGCCAGTACCCCGGGAGGCCCTAGCACAGATACGCAGTATTTT. It codes for CASTPGGPSTDTQYF. The rearrangement links TRBV19 to TRBJ2-3, with TRBD2 matching over 7 bases. The V and J ends lost 7 bases and 0 bases, in that order; junction bases with no gene match: 7. The CDR3 is 15 amino acids. The germline gives CDR1 LNHDA, CDR2 SQIVND (reference sequence).

The rearrangement links TRBV11-1 to TRBJ1-1, with 7 bases aligning to TRBD1. The CDR3 spans 14 residues. The V gene's germline CDR1 is SGHAT and CDR2 FQDESV (reference sequence). After removal of 8 bases from V and 7 bases from J, the junction contained 13 bases not matched to a gene. CDR3 in DNA: TGTGCCAGCGGGCATCCTCAGGGGGTCGGTGAAGCTTTCTTT. Translated: CASGHPQGVGEAFF.

In its sample, this clone was seen once. V is TRBV5-1 and J is TRBJ2-3, with D perhaps TRBD1 (6 bases). Germline V gene data show CDR1 as SGHRS and CDR2 as YFSETQ. The CDR3 runs 15 residues. Trimming took off 0 bases at V and 1 base at J, with 9 bases between the two ends. CDR3 region: CASSLEAGGTDTQYF. The CDR3 DNA sequence: TGCGCCAGCAGCTTGGAGGCAGGGGGCACAGATACGCAGTATTTT.

CDR3: CASSLAGGFNEKLFF. CDR3 sequence (DNA): TGCGCCAGCAGCTTGGCCGGGGGTTTTAATGAAAAACTGTTTTTT. The chain is built from TRBV5-1 and TRBJ1-4; weak D call: TRBD1 (5 bases). Trimming removed 0 bases at V and 4 bases at J, with 10 bases between. Germline values: CDR1 SGHRS, CDR2 YFSETQ. CDR3 length: 15 residues.

The V gene is TRBV5-1, the J gene TRBJ2-7; D not certain. Trimming shortened V by 0 bases and J by 5 bases, and 9 bases separated the two germline ends. Germline loops: CDR1 SGHRS, CDR2 YFSETQ. The CDR3 consists of 13 residues. The CDR3 loop reads CASSLEQPHEQYF. CDR3 nucleotides: TGCGCCAGCAGCTTGGAACAGCCCCACGAGCAGTACTTC.

The gene calls are TRBV11-2 and TRBJ1-1; D is possibly TRBD1 (5 bases). The CDR3 is 13 amino acids. Germline V lookup: CDR1 SGHAT, CDR2 FQNNGV. V gave up 7 bases and J gave up 5 bases, with 14 bases separating them. DNA for the CDR3: TGTGCCAGCACCTGGGATAGGGGTACTGAAGCTTTCTTT. It translates to CASTWDRGTEAFF.